These T cell receptor beta chains were read from a single sample in a study of blood T cell repertoires in COVID-19. Generated by immunoSEQ multiplex PCR, the TCRdb table keeps only in-frame clones and is missing some. The repertoire includes under 350,000 clones, approximately 90% of them detected once, and around 4.4% sits in the top ten. Sequencing used peripheral blood. The receptor set was obtained from a man in his forties with acute or convalescent COVID-19. Both conserved end residues are part of each CDR3. A D gene is named only where the DNA matches it firmly. Size is omitted from some rows. Given values are once, few, many or a class for expanded clones.

CDR3 protein	CDR3 DNA	D gene	clone size	V gene	J gene
CASSLDRGTEAFF	TGTGCCAGCAGCCTCGACAGGGGCACTGAAGCTTTCTTT	TRBD1	NA	TRBV12-3/TRBV12-4	TRBJ1-1
CASSIAGTTKRAFF	TGTGCCAGTAGTATCGCCGGGACAACAAAGAGGGCTTTCTTT	NA	NA	TRBV19	TRBJ1-1
CASRQGTGELFF	TGTGCCAGCAGGCAGGGGACCGGGGAGCTGTTTTTT	NA	NA	TRBV6-5	TRBJ2-2
CASSEEQGATEAFF	TGTGCCAGCAGTGAAGAACAGGGGGCGACTGAAGCTTTCTTT	TRBD1	NA	TRBV2	TRBJ1-1
CASSESRADTQYF	TGTGCCAGCAGTGAAAGTCGGGCAGATACGCAGTATTTT	NA	NA	TRBV2	TRBJ2-3
CASSTGTGRTNEKLFF	TGTGCCAGTAGTACCGGGACAGGGAGAACTAATGAAAAACTGTTTTTT	TRBD1	few	TRBV19	TRBJ1-4
CASSYRQGYTDTQYF	TGTGCCAGCAGTTACCGTCAGGGCTACACAGATACGCAGTATTTT	NA	NA	TRBV6-6	TRBJ2-3
CASPNPRGGAQETQYF	TGTGCCAGCCCCAACCCCCGCGGGGGGGCCCAAGAGACCCAGTACTTC	NA	NA	TRBV21-1	TRBJ2-5
CASSGGREFYEQYF	TGTGCCAGCAGTGGGGGCAGGGAATTTTACGAGCAGTACTTC	NA	NA	TRBV2	TRBJ2-7
CASSLDPGQPNTGELFF	TGTGCCAGCAGCTTAGATCCAGGACAGCCCAACACCGGGGAGCTGTTTTTT	NA	NA	TRBV11-3	TRBJ2-2
CSVLSAGQPQHF	TGCAGCGTTTTAAGCGCCGGTCAGCCCCAGCATTTT	NA	few	TRBV29-1	TRBJ1-5
CASSLAGTDTQYF	TGTGCCAGCAGCTTGGCCGGCACAGATACGCAGTATTTT	NA	NA	TRBV5-4	TRBJ2-3
CASSLQGNSGNTIYF	TGCGCCAGCAGCTTACAGGGAAACTCTGGAAACACCATATATTTT	NA	NA	TRBV5-1	TRBJ1-3
CASSLKGWNTEAFF	TGTGCCAGCAGCTTGAAGGGGTGGAACACTGAAGCTTTCTTT	NA	NA	TRBV5-4	TRBJ1-1
CASNTDRVKNTIYF	TGTGCCAGCAATACAGACAGGGTGAAAAACACCATATATTTT	TRBD1	NA	TRBV2	TRBJ1-3
CASSIGLPGTDTQYF	TGCGCCAGCAGCATAGGACTTCCCGGCACAGATACGCAGTATTTT	NA	NA	TRBV5-1	TRBJ2-3
CASSEYQASWPQHF	TGTGCCAGCAGTGAATATCAGGCGTCATGGCCCCAGCATTTT	NA	NA	TRBV2	TRBJ1-5
CASSFGTEGRLGYTF	TGTGCCAGCAGCTTTGGGACAGAAGGCCGCCTTGGCTACACCTTC	TRBD1	NA	TRBV7-8	TRBJ1-2
CASCISEGSLSEQYF	TGTGCCAGCTGCATATCAGAGGGCTCCCTCTCCGAGCAGTACTTC	NA	NA	TRBV25-1	TRBJ2-7
CASSDQGKGNEKLFF	TGTGCCAGTAGTGATCAGGGAAAAGGGAATGAAAAACTGTTTTTT	NA	NA	TRBV19	TRBJ1-4
CASSYSIRTGGANQPQHF	TGTGCCAGCAGTTACTCGATTCGGACAGGGGGAGCAAATCAGCCCCAGCATTTT	TRBD1	NA	TRBV6-2/TRBV6-3	TRBJ1-5
CATSEAGNTQYF	TGTGCCACCAGTGAGGCGGGGAATACGCAGTATTTT	NA	NA	TRBV24-1	TRBJ2-3
CASSYYGQITGELFF	TGTGCCAGCAGTTACTACGGACAAATCACCGGGGAGCTGTTTTTT	NA	NA	TRBV6-6	TRBJ2-2
CASSSGTGSLEQYF	TGCGCCAGCAGCTCCGGGACAGGGTCCCTAGAGCAGTACTTC	TRBD1	NA	TRBV5-1	TRBJ2-7
CATGGGIGQPQHF	TGTGCCACCGGGGGGGGGATCGGCCAGCCCCAGCATTTT	NA	NA	TRBV6-5	TRBJ1-5
CASSLSVDRPYEQYF	TGTGCCAGCAGCTTAAGTGTGGACAGACCCTACGAGCAGTACTTC	NA	NA	TRBV7-6	TRBJ2-7
CASSPGSVYSGNTIYF	TGTGCCAGCAGCCCCGGTTCCGTCTACTCTGGAAACACCATATATTTT	NA	NA	TRBV7-2	TRBJ1-3
CASSDSRATEAFF	TGTGCCAGCAGTGACTCGCGGGCCACTGAAGCTTTCTTT	NA	NA	TRBV6-4	TRBJ1-1
CASSSQGTEAFF	TGTGCCAGCAGCTCACAGGGTACTGAAGCTTTCTTT	NA	few	TRBV7-9	TRBJ1-1
CASSPIANTEAFF	TGTGCCAGCTCACCAATAGCGAACACTGAAGCTTTCTTT	NA	few	TRBV18	TRBJ1-1
CASSLAETQKRGHGYTF	TGTGCCAGCAGCTTGGCCGAGACGCAAAAGCGGGGGCATGGCTACACCTTC	NA	NA	TRBV5-4	TRBJ1-2
CASGSDSKNIQYF	TGTGCCAGCGGATCCGACAGTAAAAACATTCAGTACTTC	NA	NA	TRBV2	TRBJ2-4
CASSVMAGGFLSTDTQYF	TGTGCCAGCAGCGTGATGGCGGGGGGGTTCCTGTCTACAGATACGCAGTATTTT	TRBD2	NA	TRBV9	TRBJ2-3
CATSRDLTRPRVMHF	TGTGCCACTTCCCGAGATTTAACCCGCCCGAGGGTGATGCATTTT	NA	NA	TRBV5-4	TRBJ1-5
CASISGSNNEQFF	TGTGCCAGCATTAGCGGGAGCAACAATGAGCAGTTCTTC	TRBD2	NA	TRBV5-6	TRBJ2-1
CASSQRLAGGDKSGELFF	TGTGCCAGCAGCCAAAGGCTAGCGGGGGGAGATAAGTCCGGGGAGCTGTTTTTT	TRBD2	NA	TRBV3-1/TRBV3-2	TRBJ2-2
CASSYFGYEQYF	TGTGCCAGCAGTTACTTCGGTTACGAGCAGTACTTC	NA	once	TRBV6-2/TRBV6-3	TRBJ2-7
CASSRDRVAGELFF	TGCGCCAGCAGCCGAGACAGGGTGGCCGGGGAGCTGTTTTTT	TRBD1	NA	TRBV4-1	TRBJ2-2
CASSVGVSQPQHF	TGTGCCAGCAGTGTGGGAGTTAGCCAGCCCCAGCATTTT	NA	NA	TRBV2	TRBJ1-5
CASSLDGEGFSGNEQYF	TGCGCCAGCAGCTTGGACGGGGAAGGTTTCAGCGGGAACGAGCAGTACTTC	TRBD2	NA	TRBV5-1	TRBJ2-7
CAWSGGQSYGYTF	TGTGCCTGGAGTGGAGGCCAAAGCTATGGCTACACCTTC	NA	NA	TRBV30	TRBJ1-2
CASSILYNEQFF	TGTGCCAGTAGTATTCTCTACAATGAGCAGTTCTTC	NA	NA	TRBV19	TRBJ2-1
CASSPGQGYNEQFF	TGTGCCAGCAGCCCCGGACAGGGTTACAATGAGCAGTTCTTC	TRBD1	NA	TRBV11-2	TRBJ2-1